The source of this T cell receptor (beta chain) is a study of human T cells and chemical hapten exposure. Overall study results and limits: A positive correlation with patch test score was found for PT1 expanded TCR counts. Sensitization with DPC brought no change to TCRs above 1 in 1000 in frequency. Significantly more large CDR3 similarity clusters were formed by expanded TCRs than by controls.

The library tagged each cDNA molecule with unique molecular identifiers. In TCRdb, the RACE reads were re-called with MiXCR into one record per CDR3 protein. The sample consists of roughly 86,000 distinct CDR3 sequences, over 9.5% of them appearing once. The time point is: patch test 1, 2 weeks after DPC sensitization. As for treatment: therapeutic diphenylcyclopropenone sensitization with weekly scalp DPC. This clonotype turned up a few times. Its cognate antigen is unknown. The sample consisted of whole blood, taken in connection with sensitization to the hapten diphenylcyclopropenone (DPC). The receptor was derived from a man aged 40-49 years with alopecia areata. Some clones in this sample may be carry-over from other donors' samples.

This chain's CDR3 is CASSSSASGRAQETQYF. DNA of the CDR3: TGTGCCAGCAGTTCCTCAGCTAGCGGGAGGGCCCAAGAGACCCAGTACTTC. The chain is built from TRBV28 and TRBJ2-5, with 12 nucleotides matching TRBD2. From germline, CDR1 is MDHEN and CDR2 SYDVKM. The CDR3 spans 17 residues. Losses at the gene ends were 4 bases for V and 1 base for J; bases not matched to a gene: 7.